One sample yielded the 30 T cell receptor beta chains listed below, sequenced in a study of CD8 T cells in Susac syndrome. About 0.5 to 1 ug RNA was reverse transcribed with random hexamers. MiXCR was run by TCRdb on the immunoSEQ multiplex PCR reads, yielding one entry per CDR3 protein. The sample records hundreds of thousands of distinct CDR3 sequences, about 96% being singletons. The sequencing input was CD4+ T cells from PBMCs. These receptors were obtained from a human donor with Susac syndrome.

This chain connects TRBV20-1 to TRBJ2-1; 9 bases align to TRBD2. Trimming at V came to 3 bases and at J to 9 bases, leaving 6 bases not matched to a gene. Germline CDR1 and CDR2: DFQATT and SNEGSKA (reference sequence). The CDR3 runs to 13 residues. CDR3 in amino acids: CSASGSGRGEQFF. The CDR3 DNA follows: TGCAGTGCTAGTGGTAGCGGGAGAGGTGAGCAGTTCTTC.

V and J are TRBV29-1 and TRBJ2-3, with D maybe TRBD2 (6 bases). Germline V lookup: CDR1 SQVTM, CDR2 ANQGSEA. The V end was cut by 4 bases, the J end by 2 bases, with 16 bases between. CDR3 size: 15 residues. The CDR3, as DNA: TGCAGCGTTGCCCCCGGGGGTTGGTCCACAGATACGCAGTATTTT. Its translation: CSVAPGGWSTDTQYF.

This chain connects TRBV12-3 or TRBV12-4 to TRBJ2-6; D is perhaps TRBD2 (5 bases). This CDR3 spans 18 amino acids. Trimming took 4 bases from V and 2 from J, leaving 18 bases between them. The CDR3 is CASSSPGDWATGANVLTF. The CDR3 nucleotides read TGTGCCAGCAGTTCGCCCGGGGATTGGGCCACTGGGGCCAACGTCCTGACTTTC.

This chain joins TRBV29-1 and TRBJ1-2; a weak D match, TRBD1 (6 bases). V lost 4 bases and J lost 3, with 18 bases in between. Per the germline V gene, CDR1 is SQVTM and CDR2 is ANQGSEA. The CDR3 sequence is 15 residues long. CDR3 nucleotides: TGCAGCGTTGCTAAAAGACAGGCGTCGGACTATGGCTACACCTTC. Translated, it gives CSVAKRQASDYGYTF.

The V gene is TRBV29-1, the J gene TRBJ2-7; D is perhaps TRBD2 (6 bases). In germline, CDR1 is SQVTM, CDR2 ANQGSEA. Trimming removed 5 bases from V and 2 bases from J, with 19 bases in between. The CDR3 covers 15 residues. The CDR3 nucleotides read TGCAGCGTTTATCCCCCCCGGGAGAAAGCCTACGAGCAGTACTTC. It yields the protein CSVYPPREKAYEQYF.

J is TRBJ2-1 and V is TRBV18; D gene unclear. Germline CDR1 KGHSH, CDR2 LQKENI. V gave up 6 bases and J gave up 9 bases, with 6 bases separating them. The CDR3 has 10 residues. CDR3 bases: TGTGCCAGCTCCTACGTTGAGCAGTTCTTC. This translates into CASSYVEQFF. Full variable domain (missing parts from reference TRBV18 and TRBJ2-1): NAGVMQNPRHLVRRRGQEARLRCSPMKGHSHVYWYRQLPEEGLKFMVYLQKENIIDESGMPKERFSAEFPKEGPSILRIQQVVRGDSAAYFCASSYVEQFFGPGTRLTVL.

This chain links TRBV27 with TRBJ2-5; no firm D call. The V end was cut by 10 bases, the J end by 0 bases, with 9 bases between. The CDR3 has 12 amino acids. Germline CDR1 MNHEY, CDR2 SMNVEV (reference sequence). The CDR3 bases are TGTGCCACCCAAAATTACCAAGAGACCCAGTACTTC. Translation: CATQNYQETQYF.

The CDR3 loop is CASRPGTPSNQPQHF. CDR3 coding DNA: TGTGCCAGCAGGCCCGGGACACCTAGCAATCAGCCCCAGCATTTT. The gene calls are TRBV6-5 and TRBJ1-5; possibly TRBD1 for D (6 bases). The CDR3 runs to 15 residues. The germline V gene has CDR1 MNHEY and CDR2 SVGAGI. V dropped 6 bases and J dropped 0 bases, with 12 bases sitting between them.

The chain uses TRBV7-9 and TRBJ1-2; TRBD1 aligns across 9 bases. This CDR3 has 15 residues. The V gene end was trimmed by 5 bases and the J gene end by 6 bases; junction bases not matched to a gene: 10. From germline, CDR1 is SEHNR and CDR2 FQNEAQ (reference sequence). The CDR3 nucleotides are TGTGCCAGCAGCCCCGGGGACAGGGTAAGGGATGGCTACACCTTC. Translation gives CASSPGDRVRDGYTF.

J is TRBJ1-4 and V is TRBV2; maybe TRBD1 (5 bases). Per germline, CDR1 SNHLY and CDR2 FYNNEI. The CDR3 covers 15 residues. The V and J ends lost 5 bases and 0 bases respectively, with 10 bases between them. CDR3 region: CASSRDSATNEKLFF. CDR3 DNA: TGTGCCAGCAGTCGTGACAGTGCAACTAATGAAAAACTGTTTTTT.

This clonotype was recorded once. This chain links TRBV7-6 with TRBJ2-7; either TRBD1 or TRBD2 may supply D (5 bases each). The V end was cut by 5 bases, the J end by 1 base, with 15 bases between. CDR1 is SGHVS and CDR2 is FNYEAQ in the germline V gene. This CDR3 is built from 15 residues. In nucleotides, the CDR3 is TGTGCCAGCAGCGGACGCCGGGACGGGTCCTACGAGCAGTACTTC. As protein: CASSGRRDGSYEQYF. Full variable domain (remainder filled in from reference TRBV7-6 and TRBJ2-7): GAGVSQSPRYKVTKRGQDVALRCDPISGHVSLYWYRQALGQGPEFLTYFNYEAQQDKSGLPNDRFSAERPEGSISTLTIQRTEQRDSAMYRCASSGRRDGSYEQYFGPGTRLTVT.

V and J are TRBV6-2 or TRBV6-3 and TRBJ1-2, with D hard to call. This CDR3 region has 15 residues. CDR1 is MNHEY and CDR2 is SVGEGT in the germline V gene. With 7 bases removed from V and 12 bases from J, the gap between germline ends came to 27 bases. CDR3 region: CASTQPAQGSVSDTF. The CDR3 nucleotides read TGTGCCAGCACACAGCCCGCCCAAGGGTCCGTCAGCGACACCTTC.

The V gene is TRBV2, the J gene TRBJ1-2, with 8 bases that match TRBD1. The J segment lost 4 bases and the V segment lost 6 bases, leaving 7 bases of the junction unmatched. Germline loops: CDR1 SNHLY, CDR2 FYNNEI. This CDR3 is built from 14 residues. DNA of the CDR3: TGTGCCAGCAGGGGACAGGCTCCTGGCTATGGCTACACCTTC. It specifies CASRGQAPGYGYTF.

CDR3 sequence reads: CSATSGLIQETQYF. CDR3 coding DNA: TGCAGCGCGACTAGCGGACTAATCCAAGAGACCCAGTACTTC. The chain has TRBV29-1 and TRBJ2-5; 9 bases are a match to TRBD2. CDR1 SQVTM and CDR2 ANQGSEA come from the germline V gene. V shed 7 bases and J 1 base; nucleotides not matched to a gene: 7. The CDR3 consists of 14 residues.

Here the CDR3 reads CASSQETNRGLRPQHF. The CDR3 DNA is TGCGCCAGCAGCCAAGAGACTAACAGGGGGCTTCGGCCCCAGCATTTT. The chain employs TRBV4-1 and TRBJ1-5, with TRBD1 matching 9 bases. Germline V gene sequence: CDR1 MGHRA, CDR2 YSYEKL. The CDR3 loop spans 16 amino acids. Trimming cost V 0 bases and J 9 bases; bases outside gene matches: 9.

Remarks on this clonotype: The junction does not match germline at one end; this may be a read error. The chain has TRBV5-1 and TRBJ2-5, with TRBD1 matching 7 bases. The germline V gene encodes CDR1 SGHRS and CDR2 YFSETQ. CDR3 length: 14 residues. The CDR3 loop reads CASSIRTGFRWLDF. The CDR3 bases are TGCGCCAGCAGCATCCGGACAGGTTTCCGCTGGTTGGACTTC.

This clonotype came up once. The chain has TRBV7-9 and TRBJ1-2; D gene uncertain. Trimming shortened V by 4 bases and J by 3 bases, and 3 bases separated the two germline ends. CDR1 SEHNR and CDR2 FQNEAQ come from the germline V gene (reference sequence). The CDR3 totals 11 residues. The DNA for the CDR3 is TGTGCCAGCAGCTCAGACTATGGCTACACCTTC. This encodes CASSSDYGYTF.

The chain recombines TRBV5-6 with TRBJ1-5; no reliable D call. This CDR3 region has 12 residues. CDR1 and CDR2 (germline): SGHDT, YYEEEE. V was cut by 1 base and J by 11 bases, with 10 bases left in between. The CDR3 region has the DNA TGTGCCAGCAGCTTGAGGAGGCAGGCCCAGCATTTT. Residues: CASSLRRQAQHF.

The DNA of the CDR3 is TGTGCCTGGAGGCGAAATTCCTACAATGAGCAGTTCTTC. It codes for CAWRRNSYNEQFF. The V gene is TRBV30, the J gene TRBJ2-1; D remains ambiguous. The CDR3 spans 13 residues. Germline CDR1 and CDR2: GTSNPN and SVGIG (reference sequence). V shed 3 bases and J shed 1 base, with 7 bases lying between them.

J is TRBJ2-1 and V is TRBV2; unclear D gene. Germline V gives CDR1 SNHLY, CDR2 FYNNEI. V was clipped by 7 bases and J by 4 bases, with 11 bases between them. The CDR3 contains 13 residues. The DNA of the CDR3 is TGTGCCAGCATGAAAGGATCGTACAATGAGCAGTTCTTC. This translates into CASMKGSYNEQFF.

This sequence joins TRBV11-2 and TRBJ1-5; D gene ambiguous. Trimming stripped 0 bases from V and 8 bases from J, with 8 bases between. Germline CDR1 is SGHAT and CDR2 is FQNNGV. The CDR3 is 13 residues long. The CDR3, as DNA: TGTGCCAGCAGCTTAGACCGGCGGGAGCCCCAGCATTTT. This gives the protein CASSLDRREPQHF. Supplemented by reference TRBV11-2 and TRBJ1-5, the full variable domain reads EAGVAQSPRYKIIEKRQSVAFWCNPISGHATLYWYQQILGQGPKLLIQFQNNGVVDDSQLPKDRFSAERLKGVDSTLKIQPAKLEDSAVYLCASSLDRREPQHFGDGTRLSIL.

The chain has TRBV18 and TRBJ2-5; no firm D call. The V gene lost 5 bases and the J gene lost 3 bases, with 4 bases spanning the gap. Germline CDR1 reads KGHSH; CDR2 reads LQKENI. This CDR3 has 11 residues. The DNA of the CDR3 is TGTGCCAGCTCAGACAAAGAGACCCAGTACTTC. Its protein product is CASSDKETQYF.

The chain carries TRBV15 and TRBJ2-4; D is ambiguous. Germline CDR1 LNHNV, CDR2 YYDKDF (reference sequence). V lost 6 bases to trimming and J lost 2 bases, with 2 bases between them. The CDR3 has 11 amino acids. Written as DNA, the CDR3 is TGTGCCACCAGTTCCAAAAACATTCAGTACTTC. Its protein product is CATSSKNIQYF.

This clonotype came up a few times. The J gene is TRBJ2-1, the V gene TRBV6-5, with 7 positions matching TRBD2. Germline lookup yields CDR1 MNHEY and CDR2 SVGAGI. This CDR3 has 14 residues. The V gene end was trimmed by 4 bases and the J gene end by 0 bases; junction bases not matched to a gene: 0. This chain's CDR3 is CASSSSGSYNEQFF. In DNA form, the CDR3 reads TGTGCCAGCAGTTCTAGCGGCTCCTACAATGAGCAGTTCTTC.

The CDR3 region has the DNA TGCAGTGCCTCCGGGACTAGCCAAGAGACCCAGTACTTC. This encodes CSASGTSQETQYF. The rearrangement links TRBV20-1 to TRBJ2-5, with 8 bases lining up with TRBD2. The ends lost 6 bases at V and 1 base at J; junction bases unmatched: 4. This CDR3 has 13 residues. Germline-derived CDR1 and CDR2 are DFQATT and SNEGSKA (reference sequence).

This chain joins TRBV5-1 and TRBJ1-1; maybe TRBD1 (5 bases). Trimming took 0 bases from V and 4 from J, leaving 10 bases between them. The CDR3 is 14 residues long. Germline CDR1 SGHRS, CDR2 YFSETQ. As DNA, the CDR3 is TGCGCCAGCAGCTTGGCCAGGGCAGGCACTGAAGCTTTCTTT. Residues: CASSLARAGTEAFF.

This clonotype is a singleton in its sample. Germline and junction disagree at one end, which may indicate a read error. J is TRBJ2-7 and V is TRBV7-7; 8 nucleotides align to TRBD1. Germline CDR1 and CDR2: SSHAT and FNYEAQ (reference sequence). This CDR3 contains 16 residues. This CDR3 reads CASSLGQGWMDDEQYF. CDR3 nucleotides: TGTGCTAGCAGCCTCGGACAGGGTTGGATGGACGACGAGCAGTACTTC.

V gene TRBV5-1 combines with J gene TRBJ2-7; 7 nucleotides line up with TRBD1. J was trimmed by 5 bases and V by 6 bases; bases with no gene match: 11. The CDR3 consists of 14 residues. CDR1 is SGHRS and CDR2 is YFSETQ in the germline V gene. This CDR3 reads CASTESPQGDEQYF. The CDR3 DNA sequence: TGCGCCAGCACCGAGTCACCTCAGGGGGACGAGCAGTACTTC.

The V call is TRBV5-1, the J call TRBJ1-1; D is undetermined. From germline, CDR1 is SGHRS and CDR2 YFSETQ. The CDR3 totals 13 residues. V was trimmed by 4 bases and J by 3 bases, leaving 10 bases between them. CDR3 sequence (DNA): TGCGCCAGCAGCCTGGAAAAGTACACTGAAGCTTTCTTT. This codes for CASSLEKYTEAFF.

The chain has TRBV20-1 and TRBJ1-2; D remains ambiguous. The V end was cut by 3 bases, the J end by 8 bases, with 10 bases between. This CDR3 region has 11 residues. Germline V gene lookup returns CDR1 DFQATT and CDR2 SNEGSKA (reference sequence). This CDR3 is CSARLRRGYTF. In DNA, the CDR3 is TGCAGTGCTAGGCTCAGGAGGGGCTACACCTTC.